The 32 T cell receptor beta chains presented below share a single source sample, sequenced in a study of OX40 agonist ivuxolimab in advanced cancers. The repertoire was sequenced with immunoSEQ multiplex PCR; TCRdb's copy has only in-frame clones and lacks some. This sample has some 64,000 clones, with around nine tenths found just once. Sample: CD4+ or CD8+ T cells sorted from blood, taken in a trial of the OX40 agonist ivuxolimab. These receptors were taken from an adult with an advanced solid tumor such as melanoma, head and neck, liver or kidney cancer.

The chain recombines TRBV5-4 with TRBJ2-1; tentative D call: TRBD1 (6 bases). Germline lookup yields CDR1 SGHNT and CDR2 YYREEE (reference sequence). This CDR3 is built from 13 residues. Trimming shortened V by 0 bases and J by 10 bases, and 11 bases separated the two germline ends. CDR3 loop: CASSLAGVDEQFF. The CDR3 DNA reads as TGTGCCAGCAGCTTGGCAGGGGTTGACGAGCAGTTCTTC.

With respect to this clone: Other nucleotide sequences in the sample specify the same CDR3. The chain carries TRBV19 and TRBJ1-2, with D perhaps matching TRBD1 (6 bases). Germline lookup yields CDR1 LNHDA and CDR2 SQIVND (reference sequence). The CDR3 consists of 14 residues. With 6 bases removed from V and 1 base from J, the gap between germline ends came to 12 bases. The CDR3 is CASSQGHFNYGYTF. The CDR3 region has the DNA TGTGCCAGTAGCCAGGGACACTTTAACTATGGCTACACCTTC.

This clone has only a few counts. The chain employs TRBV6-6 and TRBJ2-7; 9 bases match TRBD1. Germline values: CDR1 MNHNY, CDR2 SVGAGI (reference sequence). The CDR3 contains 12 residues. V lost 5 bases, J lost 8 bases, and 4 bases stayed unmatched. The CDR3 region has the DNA TGTGCCAGCAGTCGGGACAGGGTCCAGCAGTACTTC. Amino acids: CASSRDRVQQYF.

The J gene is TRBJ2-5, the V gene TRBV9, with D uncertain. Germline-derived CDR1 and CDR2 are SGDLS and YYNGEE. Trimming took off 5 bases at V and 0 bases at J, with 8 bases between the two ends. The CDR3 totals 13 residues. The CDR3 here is CASSPLNQETQYF. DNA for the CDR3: TGTGCCAGCAGTCCGCTTAACCAAGAGACCCAGTACTTC.

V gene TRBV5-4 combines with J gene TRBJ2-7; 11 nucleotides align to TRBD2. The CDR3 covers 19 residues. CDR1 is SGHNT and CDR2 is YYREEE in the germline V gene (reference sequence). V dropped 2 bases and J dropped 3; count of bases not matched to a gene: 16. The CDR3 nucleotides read TGTGCCAGCAGCTTCCCCGACAGGGGGACTAGCGGAGTGTACTACGAGCAGTACTTC. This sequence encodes CASSFPDRGTSGVYYEQYF.

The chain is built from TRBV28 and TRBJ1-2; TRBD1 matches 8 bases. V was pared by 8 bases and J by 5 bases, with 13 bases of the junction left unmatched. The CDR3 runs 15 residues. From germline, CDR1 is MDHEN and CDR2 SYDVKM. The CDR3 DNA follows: TGTGCCAGCCTAGACCAGGGGGCAATGTGGTATGGCTACACCTTC. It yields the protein CASLDQGAMWYGYTF.

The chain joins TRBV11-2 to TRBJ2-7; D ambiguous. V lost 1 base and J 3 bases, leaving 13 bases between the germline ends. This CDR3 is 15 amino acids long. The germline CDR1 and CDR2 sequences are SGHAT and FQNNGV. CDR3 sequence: CASSLGAGQHYEQYF. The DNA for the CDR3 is TGTGCCAGCAGCTTAGGGGCAGGCCAACACTACGAGCAGTACTTC.

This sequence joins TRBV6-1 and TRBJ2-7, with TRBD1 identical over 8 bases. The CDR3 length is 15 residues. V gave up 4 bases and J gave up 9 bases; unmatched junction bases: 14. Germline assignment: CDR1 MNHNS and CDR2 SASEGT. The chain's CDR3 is CASSGTGTFSYGQYF. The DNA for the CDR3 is TGTGCCAGCAGTGGGACAGGGACCTTTTCTTATGGGCAGTACTTC.

CDR3 protein: CASSMGTGRYEQYF. CDR3 coding DNA: TGTGCCAGTAGTATGGGTACAGGGAGGTACGAGCAGTACTTC. V and J are TRBV19 and TRBJ2-7; D possibly uses TRBD1 or TRBD2 (6 bases each). The CDR3 loop spans 14 amino acids. V was cut by 3 bases and J by 4 bases, with 13 bases left in between. The germline CDR1 and CDR2 sequences are LNHDA and SQIVND (reference sequence).

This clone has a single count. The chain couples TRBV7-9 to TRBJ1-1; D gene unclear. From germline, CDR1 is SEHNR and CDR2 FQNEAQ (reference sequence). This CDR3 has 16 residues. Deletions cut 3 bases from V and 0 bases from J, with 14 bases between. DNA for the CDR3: TGTGCCAGCAGCTTCACTATAAGGACGGTGAACACTGAAGCTTTCTTT. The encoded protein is CASSFTIRTVNTEAFF.

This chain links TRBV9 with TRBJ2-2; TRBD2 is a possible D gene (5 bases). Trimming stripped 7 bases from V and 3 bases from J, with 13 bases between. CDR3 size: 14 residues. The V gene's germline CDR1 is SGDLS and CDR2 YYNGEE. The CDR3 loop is CASAPKRDTGELFF. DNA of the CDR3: TGTGCCAGCGCCCCTAAGAGGGACACCGGGGAGCTGTTTTTT.

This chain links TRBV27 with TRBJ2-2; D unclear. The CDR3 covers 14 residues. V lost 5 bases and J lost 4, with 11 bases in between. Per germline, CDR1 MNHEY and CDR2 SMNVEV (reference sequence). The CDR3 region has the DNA TGTGCCAGCAGTGTGGCCGGACCCACCGGGGAGCTGTTTTTT. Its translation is CASSVAGPTGELFF.

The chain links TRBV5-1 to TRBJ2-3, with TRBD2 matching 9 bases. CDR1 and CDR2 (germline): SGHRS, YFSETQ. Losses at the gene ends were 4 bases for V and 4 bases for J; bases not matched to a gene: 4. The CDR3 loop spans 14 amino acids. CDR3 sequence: CASSLAGYPDTQYF. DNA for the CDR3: TGCGCCAGCAGCCTAGCGGGGTACCCAGATACGCAGTATTTT.

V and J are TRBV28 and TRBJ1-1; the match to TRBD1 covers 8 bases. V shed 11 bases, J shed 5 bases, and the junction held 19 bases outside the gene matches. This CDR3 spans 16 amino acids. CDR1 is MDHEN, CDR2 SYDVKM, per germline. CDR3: CAPRSAPPTGETEAFF. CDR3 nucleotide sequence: TGTGCCCCGAGATCGGCGCCTCCGACAGGGGAGACTGAAGCTTTCTTT.

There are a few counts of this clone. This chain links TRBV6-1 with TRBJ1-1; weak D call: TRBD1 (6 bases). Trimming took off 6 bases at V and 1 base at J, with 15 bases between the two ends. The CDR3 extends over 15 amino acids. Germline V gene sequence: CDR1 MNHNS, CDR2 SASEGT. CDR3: CASRGGHHKNTEAFF. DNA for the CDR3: TGTGCCAGCAGGGGGGGACACCACAAGAACACTGAAGCTTTCTTT.

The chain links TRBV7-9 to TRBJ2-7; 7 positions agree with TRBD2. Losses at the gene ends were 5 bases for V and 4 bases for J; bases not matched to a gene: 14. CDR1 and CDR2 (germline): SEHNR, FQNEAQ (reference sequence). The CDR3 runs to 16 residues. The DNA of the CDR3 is TGTGCCAGCAGCAGACCAAGCGGACTAGAAAGATACGAGCAGTACTTC. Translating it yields CASSRPSGLERYEQYF.

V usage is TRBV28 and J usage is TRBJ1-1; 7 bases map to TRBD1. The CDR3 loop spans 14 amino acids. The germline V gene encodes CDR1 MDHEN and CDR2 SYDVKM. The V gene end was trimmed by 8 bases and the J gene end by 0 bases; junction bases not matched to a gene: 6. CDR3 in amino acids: CASRDSLMNTEAFF. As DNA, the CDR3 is TGTGCCAGCCGGGACAGCTTGATGAACACTGAAGCTTTCTTT.

The CDR3 reads CAWTLPLAGGSYEQYF. DNA for the CDR3: TGTGCCTGGACCCTTCCTCTAGCGGGAGGTTCCTACGAGCAGTACTTC. The chain joins TRBV30 to TRBJ2-7; 11 positions agree with TRBD2. Germline CDR1 and CDR2: GTSNPN and SVGIG (reference sequence). There are 16 residues in the CDR3. The V and J ends lost 4 bases and 1 base, in that order; junction bases with no gene match: 9. The full variable domain, its missing parts supplied by reference TRBV30 and TRBJ2-7, is SQTIHQWPATLVQPVGSPLSLECTVEGTSNPNLYWYRQAAGRGLQLLFYSVGIGQISSEVPQNLSASRPQDRQFILSSKKLLLSDSGFYLCAWTLPLAGGSYEQYFGPGTRLTVT.

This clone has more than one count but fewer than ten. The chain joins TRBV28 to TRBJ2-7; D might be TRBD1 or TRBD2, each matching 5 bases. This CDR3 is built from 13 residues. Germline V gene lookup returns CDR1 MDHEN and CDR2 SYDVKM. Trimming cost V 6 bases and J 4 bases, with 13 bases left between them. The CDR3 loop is CASSLIEGYEQYF. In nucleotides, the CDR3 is TGTGCCAGCAGCCTGATCGAGGGGTACGAGCAGTACTTC.

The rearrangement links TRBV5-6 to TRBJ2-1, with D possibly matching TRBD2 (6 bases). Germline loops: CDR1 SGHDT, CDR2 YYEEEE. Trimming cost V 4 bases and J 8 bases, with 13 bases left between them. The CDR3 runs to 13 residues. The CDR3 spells CASSVTSFDEQFF. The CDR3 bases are TGTGCCAGCAGCGTCACTAGCTTCGATGAGCAGTTCTTC.

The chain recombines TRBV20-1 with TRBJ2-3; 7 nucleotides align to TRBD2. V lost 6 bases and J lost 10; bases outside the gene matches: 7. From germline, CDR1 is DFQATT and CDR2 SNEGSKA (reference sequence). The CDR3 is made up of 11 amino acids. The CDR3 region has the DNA TGCAGTGCCTCCCGGGACTACTCGCAGTATTTT. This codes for CSASRDYSQYF.

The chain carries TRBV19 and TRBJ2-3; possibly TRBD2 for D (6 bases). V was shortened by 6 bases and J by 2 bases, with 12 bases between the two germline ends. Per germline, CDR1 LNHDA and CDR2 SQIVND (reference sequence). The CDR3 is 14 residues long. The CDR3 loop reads CASRVRGATDTQYF. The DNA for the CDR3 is TGTGCCAGTAGGGTACGCGGGGCCACAGATACGCAGTATTTT.

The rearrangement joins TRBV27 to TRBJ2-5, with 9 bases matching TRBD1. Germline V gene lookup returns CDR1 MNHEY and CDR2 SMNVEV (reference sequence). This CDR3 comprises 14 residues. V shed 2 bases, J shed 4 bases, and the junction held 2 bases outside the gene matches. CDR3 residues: CASSLMTGGETQYF. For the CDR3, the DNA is TGTGCCAGCAGTTTAATGACAGGGGGAGAGACCCAGTACTTC.

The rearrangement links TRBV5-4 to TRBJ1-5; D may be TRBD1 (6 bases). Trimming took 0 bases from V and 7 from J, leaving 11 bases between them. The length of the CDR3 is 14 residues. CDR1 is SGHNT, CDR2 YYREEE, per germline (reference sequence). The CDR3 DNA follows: TGTGCCAGCAGCTTGGCAGGGGCGGGACAGCCCCAGCATTTT. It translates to CASSLAGAGQPQHF.

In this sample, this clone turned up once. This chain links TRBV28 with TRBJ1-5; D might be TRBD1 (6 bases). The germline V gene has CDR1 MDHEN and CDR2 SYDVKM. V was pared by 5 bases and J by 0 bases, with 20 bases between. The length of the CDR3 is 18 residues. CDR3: CASSPGTGFARSNQPQHF. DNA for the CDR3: TGTGCCAGCAGTCCCGGAACAGGGTTCGCACGTAGCAATCAGCCCCAGCATTTT.

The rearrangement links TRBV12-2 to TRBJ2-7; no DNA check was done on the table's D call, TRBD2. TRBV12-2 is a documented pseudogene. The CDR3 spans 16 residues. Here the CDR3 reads CASRLVCGRITYEQYF. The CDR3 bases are TGTGCAAGTCGCTTAGTCTGCGGGAGGATAACCTACGAGCAGTACTTC.

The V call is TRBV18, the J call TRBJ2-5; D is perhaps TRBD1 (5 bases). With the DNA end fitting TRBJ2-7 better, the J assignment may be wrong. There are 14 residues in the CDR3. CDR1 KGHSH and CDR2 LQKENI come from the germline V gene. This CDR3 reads CASSPSTAADEQYF. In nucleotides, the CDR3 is TGTGCCAGCTCACCGTCGACAGCCGCGGACGAGCAGTACTTC.

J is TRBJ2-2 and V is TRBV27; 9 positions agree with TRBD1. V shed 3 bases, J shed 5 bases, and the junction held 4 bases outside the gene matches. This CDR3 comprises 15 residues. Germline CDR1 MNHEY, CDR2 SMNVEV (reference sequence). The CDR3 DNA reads TGTGCCAGCAGTTTGGGGACAGGGAGTACCGGGGAGCTGTTTTTT. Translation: CASSLGTGSTGELFF.

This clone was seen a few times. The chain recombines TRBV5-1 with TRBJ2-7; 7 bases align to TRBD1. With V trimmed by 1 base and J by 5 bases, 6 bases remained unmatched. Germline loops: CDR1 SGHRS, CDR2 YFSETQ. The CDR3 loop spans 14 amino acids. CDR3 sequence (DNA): TGCGCCAGCAGCTTGTTTGGGACAGCCAACGAGCAGTACTTC. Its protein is CASSLFGTANEQYF.

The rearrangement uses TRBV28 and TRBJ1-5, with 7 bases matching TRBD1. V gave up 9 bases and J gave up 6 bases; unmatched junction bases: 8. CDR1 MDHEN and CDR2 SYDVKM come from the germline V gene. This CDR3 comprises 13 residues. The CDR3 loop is CASNRGEVQPQHF. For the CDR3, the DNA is TGTGCCAGTAACAGGGGCGAGGTTCAGCCCCAGCATTTT.

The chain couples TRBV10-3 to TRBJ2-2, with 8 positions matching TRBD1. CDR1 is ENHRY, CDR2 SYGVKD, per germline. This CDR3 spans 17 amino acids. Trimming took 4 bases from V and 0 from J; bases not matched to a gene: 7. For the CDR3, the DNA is TGTGCCATCAGTGGACTGGGGGGACAGGCGAACACCGGGGAGCTGTTTTTT. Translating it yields CAISGLGGQANTGELFF.

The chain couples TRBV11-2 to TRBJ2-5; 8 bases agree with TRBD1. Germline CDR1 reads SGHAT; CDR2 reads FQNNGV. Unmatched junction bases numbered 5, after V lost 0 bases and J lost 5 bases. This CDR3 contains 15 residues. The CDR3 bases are TGTGCCAGCAGCTTAGACCCAGGGGGCGCCGAGACCCAGTACTTC. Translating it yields CASSLDPGGAETQYF.